This T cell receptor (beta chain) originates from a study of cytomegalovirus exposure and HLA in healthy donors. The length of the CDR3 is 16 residues. Germline CDR1 is MNHEY and CDR2 is SVGAGI. After removal of 4 bases from V and 1 base from J, the junction contained 6 bases not matched to a gene. The PCR contained 60 Vbeta and 13 Jbeta primers. Produced via immunoSEQ multiplex PCR; TCRdb's table is partial and in-frame only. The profile shows roughly 140,000 clones, roughly four fifths of them singletons. Sequenced material: PBMCs. The chain links TRBV6-5 to TRBJ1-5; 8 bases align to TRBD1. The clonotype originates from a woman aged 55-75 years in good health and CMV-seropositive. The CDR3 DNA reads TGTGCCAGCAGTTTACTCGGGACAGGAAGCAATCAGCCCCAGCATTTT. Protein product: CASSLLGTGSNQPQHF.